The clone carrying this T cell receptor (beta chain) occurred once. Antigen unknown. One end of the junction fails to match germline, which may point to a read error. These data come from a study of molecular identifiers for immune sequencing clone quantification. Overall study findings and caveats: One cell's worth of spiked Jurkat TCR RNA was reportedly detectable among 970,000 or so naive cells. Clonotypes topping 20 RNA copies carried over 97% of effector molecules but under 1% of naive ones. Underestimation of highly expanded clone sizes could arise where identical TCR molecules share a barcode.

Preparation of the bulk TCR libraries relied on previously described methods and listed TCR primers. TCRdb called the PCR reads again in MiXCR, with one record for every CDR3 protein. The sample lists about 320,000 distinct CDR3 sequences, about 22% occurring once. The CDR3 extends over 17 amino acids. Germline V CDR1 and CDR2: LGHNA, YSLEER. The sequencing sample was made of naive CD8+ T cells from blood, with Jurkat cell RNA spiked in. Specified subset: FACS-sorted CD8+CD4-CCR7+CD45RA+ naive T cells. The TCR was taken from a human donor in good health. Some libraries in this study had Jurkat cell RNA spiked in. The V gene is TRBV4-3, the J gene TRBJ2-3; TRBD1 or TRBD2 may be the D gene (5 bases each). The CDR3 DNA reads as TGCGCCAGCAGCCAAGATGGCCTGGGACGGCGCACAGGTACGCAGTATTTT. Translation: CASSQDGLGRRTGTQYF.